This T cell receptor beta chain was identified in a study of T cells in Graves' hyperthyroidism and ophthalmopathy (dated by TCRdb to between 2018 and 2021). About the investigation overall: Peripheral blood samples were taken at the time of initial diagnosis, prior to any treatment. To identify distinguishing TCR V-J signatures, a discovery cohort of some 99 patients was used, comprising fewer than 45 with Graves' ophthalmopathy and 55 to 65 with stable Graves' hyperthyroidism. An independent validation cohort of around 19 hyperthyroidism patients and roughly 16 patients who later progressed to ophthalmopathy tested prospective prediction of ophthalmopathy. The 85 to 100 discovery patients were randomly split 7:3 into training and test sets. In about 6 Graves' hyperthyroidism patients, the study also compared T-cell repertoires from thyroid tissue with T-cell repertoires from blood. After sampling, hyperthyroidism patients received methimazole starting at 30 mg daily, and ophthalmopathy patients received high-dose intravenous methylprednisolone. TCR Vbeta CDR3 sequencing of roughly 140 peripheral blood samples (under 45 ophthalmopathy, about 75 hyperthyroidism and approximately 17 progressor patients) is reported in the paper. The research as a whole found: Blood samples also contained most of the expanded thyroid clonotypes (frequency above 0.001), which suggests that blood repertoires may reflect thyroid immune responses. No statistical method was used to set the sample size in advance, and investigators knew the group allocation. In validation, progression to ophthalmopathy was predicted by the model with 70.59% sensitivity and 72% to 85% specificity, a median of about 6.8 months before onset. A model built on a 13 V-J signature distinguished ophthalmopathy from stable hyperthyroidism, reaching around 90% sensitivity and 81.08% specificity in cross-validation and 80%/75% in testing.

For this chain, trimming is 5 bases at the V end and 6 bases at the J end, and the number of junction bases without a gene match is 13. The CDR3 spans 15 residues, from the cysteine through the phenylalanine. The sequence is cut down to CDR3 DNA, 45 bases in frame from base 1. Per the germline V gene (reference sequence), PRHDT is the CDR1 and FYEKMQ is the CDR2. Moderately to severely active disease, a Clinical Activity Score of at least 3, a NOSPECS grade of at least 4, and a duration under 3 months were present in ophthalmopathy patients. Any patient with an uncontrolled infection, another autoimmune disease, pregnancy or lactation was excluded. Clinical symptoms, serum thyroxine and TRAb, thyroid ultrasound, and orbital computed tomography formed the basis for the diagnoses. PBMCs were isolated from more than 8 ml of fresh peripheral blood by Ficoll-Paque density gradient centrifugation. Total RNA was extracted with Trizol reagent, and quality was checked on an Agilent 2100 Bioanalyzer.

Amplification of TCR beta CDR3 regions was carried out from RNA transcripts. For the first round of RT-PCR on the TCR CDR3, the HTBI primer set was used together with the Qiagen OneStep RT-PCR kit. Libraries were constructed in a second round of multiplex PCR, after which size selection and purification were performed. The libraries were sequenced on an Illumina HiSeq2000 using paired-end 100 bp reads. The study's processing was this. Raw data were processed with SOAPnuke, discarding reads with adapters, uncalled bases, mean Phred below 15, or no exact constant-primer or identifier match. High-quality paired reads were merged using COPE v1.2.5, and each unique nucleotide sequence was defined as a clonotype. MiTCR v1.1 was used to align clonotypes to the IMGT TRBV, TRBD and TRBJ reference segments. The analysis was restricted to V-J combinations with a frequency above 0.0001, which together covered just over 98% of the repertoires. A TCS score was defined as the ratio between F50 (clonal expansion) and ExV (chaos), using BLOSUM62-based TCRdist between CDR3 peptides within each V-J. Welch's t-statistics and random forest reduced approximately 520 V-J features to 10 to 15, which were used in a naive Bayes classifier (R e1071). TCRdb reprocessing: public reads trimmed at Q25 with fastp, clones called with MiXCR, in-frame beta chains kept. Rows matching on CDR3 protein sequence are summarized as one entry with the most common DNA and genes. The V and J calls were determined by TCRdb, not by the authors. The sample table records about 410,000 distinct CDR3 sequences; 14% to 15% of these occur just once. The ten largest clones add up to approximately 13% of the sample.

This clonotype turned up a few times. What antigen it recognizes has not been identified. It may be a read error: a sequence one base away is much more abundant. The chain was built from TRBV13 and TRBJ2-7; 7 bases in the middle match TRBD2. Sequenced input: blood. The origin of this receptor is a man in his late teens or twenties with Graves' ophthalmopathy. The CDR3 amino acid sequence is: CASSRSPGEGSEQYF. Here is the DNA: TGTGCCAGCAGCCGGTCCCCGGGGGAGGGGAGCGAGCAGTACTTC.